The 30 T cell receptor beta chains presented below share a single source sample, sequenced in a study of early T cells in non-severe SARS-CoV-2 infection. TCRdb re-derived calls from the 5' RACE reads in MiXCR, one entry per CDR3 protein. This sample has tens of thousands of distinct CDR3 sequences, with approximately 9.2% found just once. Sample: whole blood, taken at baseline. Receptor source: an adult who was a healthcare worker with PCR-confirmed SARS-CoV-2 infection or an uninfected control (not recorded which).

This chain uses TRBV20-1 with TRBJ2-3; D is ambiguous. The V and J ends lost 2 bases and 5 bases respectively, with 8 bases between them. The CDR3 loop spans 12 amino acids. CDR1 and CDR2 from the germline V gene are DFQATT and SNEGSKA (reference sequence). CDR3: CSARNDVDTQYF. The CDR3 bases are TGCAGTGCTAGAAACGACGTAGATACGCAGTATTTT.

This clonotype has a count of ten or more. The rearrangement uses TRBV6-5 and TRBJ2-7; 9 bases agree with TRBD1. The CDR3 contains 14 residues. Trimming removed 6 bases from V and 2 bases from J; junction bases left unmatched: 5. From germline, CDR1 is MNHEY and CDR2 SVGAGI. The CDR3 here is CASSFGQGPYEQYF. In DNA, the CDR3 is TGTGCCAGCAGCTTCGGACAGGGGCCCTACGAGCAGTACTTC.

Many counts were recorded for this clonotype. Here the CDR3 reads CASSLGTGTLITEAFF. The CDR3 DNA sequence: TGTGCCAGCAGTTTAGGGACAGGAACTCTTATCACTGAAGCTTTCTTT. The V and J genes are TRBV12-3 or TRBV12-4 and TRBJ1-1; 7 bases line up with TRBD1. This CDR3 spans 16 amino acids. The J segment lost 4 bases and the V segment lost 1 base, leaving 9 bases of the junction unmatched.

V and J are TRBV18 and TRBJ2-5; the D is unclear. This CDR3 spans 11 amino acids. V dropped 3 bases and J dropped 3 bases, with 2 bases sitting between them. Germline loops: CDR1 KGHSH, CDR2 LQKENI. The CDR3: CASSPEETQYF. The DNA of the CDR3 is TGTGCCAGCTCACCTGAAGAGACCCAGTACTTC.

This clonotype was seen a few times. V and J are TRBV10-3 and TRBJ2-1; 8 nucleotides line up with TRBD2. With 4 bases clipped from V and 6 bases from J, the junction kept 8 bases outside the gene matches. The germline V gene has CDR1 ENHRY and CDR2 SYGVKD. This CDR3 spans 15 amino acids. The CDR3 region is CAISAISGMPNEQFF. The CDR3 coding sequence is TGTGCCATCAGTGCGATTAGCGGGATGCCCAATGAGCAGTTCTTC.

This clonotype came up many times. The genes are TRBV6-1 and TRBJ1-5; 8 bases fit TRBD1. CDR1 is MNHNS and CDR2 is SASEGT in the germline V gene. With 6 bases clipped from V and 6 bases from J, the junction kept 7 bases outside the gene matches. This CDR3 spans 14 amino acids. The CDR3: CASRGTGSSQPQHF. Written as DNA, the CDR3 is TGTGCCAGCAGGGGGACAGGATCCAGTCAGCCCCAGCATTTT.

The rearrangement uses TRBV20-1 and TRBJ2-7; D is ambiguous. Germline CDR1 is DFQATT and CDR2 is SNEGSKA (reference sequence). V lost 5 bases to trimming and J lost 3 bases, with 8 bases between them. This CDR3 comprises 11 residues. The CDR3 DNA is TGCAGTGCTCTCCTACGCTACGAGCAGTACTTC. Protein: CSALLRYEQYF.

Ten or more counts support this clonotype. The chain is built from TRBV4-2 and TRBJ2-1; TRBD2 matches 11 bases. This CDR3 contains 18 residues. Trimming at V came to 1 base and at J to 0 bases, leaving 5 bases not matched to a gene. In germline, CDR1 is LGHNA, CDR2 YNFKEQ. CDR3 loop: CASSQASSGRTSYNEQFF. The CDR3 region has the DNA TGTGCCAGCAGCCAAGCCTCTAGCGGGAGGACCTCCTACAATGAGCAGTTCTTC.

CDR3 sequence (DNA): TGTGCCAGCAGCACTACTCGGGATCTACCTGAAGCTTTCTTT. This codes for CASSTTRDLPEAFF. The chain recombines TRBV14 with TRBJ1-1; D not certain. The CDR3 is made up of 14 amino acids. Germline loops: CDR1 SGHDN, CDR2 FVKESK. V lost 5 bases and J lost 6, with 16 bases in between.

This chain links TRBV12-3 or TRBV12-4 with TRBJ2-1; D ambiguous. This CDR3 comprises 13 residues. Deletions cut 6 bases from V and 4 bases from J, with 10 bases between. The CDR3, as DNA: TGTGCCAGCAGAATTGACTGGTACAATGAGCAGTTCTTC. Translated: CASRIDWYNEQFF.

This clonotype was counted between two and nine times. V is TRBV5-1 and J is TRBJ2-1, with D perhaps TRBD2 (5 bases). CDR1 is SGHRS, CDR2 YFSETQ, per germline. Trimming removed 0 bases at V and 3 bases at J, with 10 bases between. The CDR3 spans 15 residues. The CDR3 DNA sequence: TGCGCCAGCAGCTTGGAAGCGGCTGGCTACAATGAGCAGTTCTTC. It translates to CASSLEAAGYNEQFF.

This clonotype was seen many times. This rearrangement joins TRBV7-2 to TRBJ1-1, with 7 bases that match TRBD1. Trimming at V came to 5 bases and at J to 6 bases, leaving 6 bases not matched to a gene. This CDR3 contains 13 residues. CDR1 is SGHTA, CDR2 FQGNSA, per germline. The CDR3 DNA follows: TGTGCCAGCAGCCTCATCACAGGGGCTGAAGCTTTCTTT. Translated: CASSLITGAEAFF.

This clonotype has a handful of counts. CDR3 bases: TGCAGTGCTGCAAGCGGGAGGGTCTCCTACGAGCAGTACTTC. It specifies CSAASGRVSYEQYF. J is TRBJ2-7 and V is TRBV20-1; TRBD2 agrees at 10 bases. The CDR3 has 14 residues. CDR1 and CDR2 from the germline V gene are DFQATT and SNEGSKA (reference sequence). The V segment lost 5 bases and the J segment 0 bases; nucleotides outside the gene matches: 4.

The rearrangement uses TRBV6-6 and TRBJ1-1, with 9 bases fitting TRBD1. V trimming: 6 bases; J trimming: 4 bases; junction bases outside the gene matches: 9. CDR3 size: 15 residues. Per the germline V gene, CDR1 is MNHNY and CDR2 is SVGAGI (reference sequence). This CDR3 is CASSTGTGISTEAFF. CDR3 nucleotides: TGTGCCAGCAGCACTGGGACAGGGATTAGCACTGAAGCTTTCTTT.

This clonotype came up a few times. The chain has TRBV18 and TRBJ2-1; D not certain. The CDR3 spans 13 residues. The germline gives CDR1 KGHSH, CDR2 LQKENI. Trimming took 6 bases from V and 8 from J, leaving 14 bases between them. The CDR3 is CASSLTLGYEQFF. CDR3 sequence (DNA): TGTGCCAGCTCTTTGACCCTGGGCTATGAGCAGTTCTTC.

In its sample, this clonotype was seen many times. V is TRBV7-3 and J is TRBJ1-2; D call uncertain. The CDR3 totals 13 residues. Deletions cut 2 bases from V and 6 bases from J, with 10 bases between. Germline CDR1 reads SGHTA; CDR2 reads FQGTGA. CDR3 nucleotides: TGTGCCAGCAGCTTAGATGGTTTGAATGGCTACACCTTC. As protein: CASSLDGLNGYTF. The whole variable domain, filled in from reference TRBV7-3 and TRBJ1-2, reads GAGVSQTPSNKVTEKGKYVELRCDPISGHTALYWYRQSLGQGPEFLIYFQGTGAADDSGLPNDRFFAVRPEGSVSTLKIQRTERGDSAVYLCASSLDGLNGYTFGSGTRLTVV.

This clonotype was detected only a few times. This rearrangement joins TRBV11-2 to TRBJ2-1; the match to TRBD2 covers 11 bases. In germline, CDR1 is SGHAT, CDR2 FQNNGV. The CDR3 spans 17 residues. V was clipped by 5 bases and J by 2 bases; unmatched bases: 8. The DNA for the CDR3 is TGTGCCAGCAGCGATTTAGCGGGAGGGGATCCCTACAATGAGCAGTTCTTC. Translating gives CASSDLAGGDPYNEQFF.

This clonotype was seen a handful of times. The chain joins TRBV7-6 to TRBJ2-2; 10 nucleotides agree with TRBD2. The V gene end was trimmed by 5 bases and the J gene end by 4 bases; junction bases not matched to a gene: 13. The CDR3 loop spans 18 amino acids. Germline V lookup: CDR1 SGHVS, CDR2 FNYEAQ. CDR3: CASSQPRSGRAITGELFF. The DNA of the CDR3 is TGTGCCAGCAGCCAACCGAGAAGCGGGAGGGCCATCACCGGGGAGCTGTTTTTT.

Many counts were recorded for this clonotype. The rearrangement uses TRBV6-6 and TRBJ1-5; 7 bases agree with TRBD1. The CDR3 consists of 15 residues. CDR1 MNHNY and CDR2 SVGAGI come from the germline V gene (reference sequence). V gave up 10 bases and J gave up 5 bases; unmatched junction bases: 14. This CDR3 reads CATNDRAYYDQPQHF. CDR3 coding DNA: TGTGCCACGAACGACAGGGCCTACTACGATCAGCCCCAGCATTTT.

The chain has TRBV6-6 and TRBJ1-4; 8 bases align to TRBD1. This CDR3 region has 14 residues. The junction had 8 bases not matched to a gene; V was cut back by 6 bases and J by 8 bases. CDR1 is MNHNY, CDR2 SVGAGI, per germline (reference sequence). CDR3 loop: CASSPGQEGEKLFF. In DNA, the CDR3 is TGTGCCAGCAGCCCGGGACAGGAAGGCGAAAAACTGTTTTTT.

The CDR3, as DNA: TGTGCCAGCAGCTTGACCAGGGGGATCCAGCCCCAGCATTTT. Protein: CASSLTRGIQPQHF. The chain links TRBV12-3 or TRBV12-4 to TRBJ1-5; 7 positions match TRBD1. V was pared by 6 bases and J by 7 bases, with 9 bases of the junction left unmatched. CDR3 length: 14 amino acids.

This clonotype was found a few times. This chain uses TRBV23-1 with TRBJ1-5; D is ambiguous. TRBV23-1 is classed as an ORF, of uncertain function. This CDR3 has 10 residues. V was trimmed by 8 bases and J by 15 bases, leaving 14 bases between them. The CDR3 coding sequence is TGCGCCAGCGGGGAGACCCCGAGGCATTTT. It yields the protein CASGETPRHF.

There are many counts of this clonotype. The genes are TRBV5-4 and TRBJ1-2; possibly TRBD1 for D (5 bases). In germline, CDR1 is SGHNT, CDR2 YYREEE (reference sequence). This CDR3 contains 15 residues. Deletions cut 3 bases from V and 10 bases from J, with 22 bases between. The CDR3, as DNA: TGTGCCAGCAGCTCGGGACCCGACGGGCTACGCGTCTACACCTTC. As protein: CASSSGPDGLRVYTF.

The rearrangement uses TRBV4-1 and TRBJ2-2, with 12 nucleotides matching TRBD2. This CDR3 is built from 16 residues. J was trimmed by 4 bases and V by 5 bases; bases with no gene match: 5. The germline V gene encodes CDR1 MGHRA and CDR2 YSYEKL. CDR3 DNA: TGCGCCAGCAGCTCGCCGACTAGCGGGGGCACCGGGGAGCTGTTTTTT. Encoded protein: CASSSPTSGGTGELFF.

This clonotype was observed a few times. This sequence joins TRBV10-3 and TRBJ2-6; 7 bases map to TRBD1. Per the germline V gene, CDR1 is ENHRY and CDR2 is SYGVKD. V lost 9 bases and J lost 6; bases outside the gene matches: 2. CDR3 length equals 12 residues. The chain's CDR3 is CAIGGAANVLTF. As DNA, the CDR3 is TGTGCCATAGGGGGCGCGGCCAACGTCCTGACTTTC.

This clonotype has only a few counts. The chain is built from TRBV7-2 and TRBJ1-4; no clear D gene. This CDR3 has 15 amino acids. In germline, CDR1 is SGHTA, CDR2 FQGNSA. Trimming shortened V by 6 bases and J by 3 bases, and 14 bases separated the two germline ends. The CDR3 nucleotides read TGTGCCAGCAGTCTAACACCGAGTGCTAATGAAAAACTGTTTTTT. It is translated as CASSLTPSANEKLFF.

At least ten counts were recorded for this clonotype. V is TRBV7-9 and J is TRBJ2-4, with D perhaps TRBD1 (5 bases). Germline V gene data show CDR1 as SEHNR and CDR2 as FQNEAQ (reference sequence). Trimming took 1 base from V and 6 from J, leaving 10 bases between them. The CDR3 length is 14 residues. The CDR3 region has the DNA TGTGCCAGCAGCTTAGGGCTCCAGGGAAACATTCAGTACTTC. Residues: CASSLGLQGNIQYF.

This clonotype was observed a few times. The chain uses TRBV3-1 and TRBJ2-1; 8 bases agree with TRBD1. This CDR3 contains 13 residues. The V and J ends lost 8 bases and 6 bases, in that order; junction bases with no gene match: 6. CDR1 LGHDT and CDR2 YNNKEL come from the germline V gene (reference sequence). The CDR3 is CASRRGRGNEQFF. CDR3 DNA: TGTGCCAGCCGCAGGGGGCGCGGCAATGAGCAGTTCTTC.

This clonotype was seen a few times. In DNA form, the CDR3 reads TGTGCCAGCTACGAAGCACCGAACACTGAAGCTTTCTTT. This gives the protein CASYEAPNTEAFF. The rearrangement joins TRBV18 to TRBJ1-1; D unresolved. The V and J ends lost 7 bases and 1 base respectively, with 10 bases between them. Germline V CDR1 and CDR2: KGHSH, LQKENI. This CDR3 is built from 13 residues.

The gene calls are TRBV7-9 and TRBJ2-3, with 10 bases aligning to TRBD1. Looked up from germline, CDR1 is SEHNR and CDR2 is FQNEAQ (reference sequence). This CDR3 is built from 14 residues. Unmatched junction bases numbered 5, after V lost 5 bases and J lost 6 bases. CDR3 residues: CASSPDRGPDTQYF. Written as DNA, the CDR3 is TGTGCCAGCAGCCCCGACAGGGGGCCCGATACGCAGTATTTT.